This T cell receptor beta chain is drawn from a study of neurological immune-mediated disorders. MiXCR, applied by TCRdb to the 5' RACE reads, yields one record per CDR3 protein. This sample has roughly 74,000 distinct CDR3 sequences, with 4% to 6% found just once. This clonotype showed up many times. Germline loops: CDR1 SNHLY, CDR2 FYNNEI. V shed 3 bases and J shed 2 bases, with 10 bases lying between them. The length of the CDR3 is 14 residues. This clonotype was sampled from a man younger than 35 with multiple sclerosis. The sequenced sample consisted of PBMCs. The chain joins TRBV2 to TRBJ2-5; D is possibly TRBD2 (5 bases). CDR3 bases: TGTGCCAGCAGTGATGGTAGAGGGCAAGAGACCCAGTACTTC. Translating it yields CASSDGRGQETQYF.